These 25 T cell receptor beta chains came from one sample sequenced in a study of control samples from healthy donors and cancer patients. Libraries were prepared by immunoSEQ multiplex PCR; TCRdb keeps only in-frame clonotypes and omits some of them. The data contain 130,000 to 150,000 clones, around 90% of them singletons. Material: blood. The receptor set was obtained from a man aged 25 to 40 in good health.

The gene calls are TRBV5-6 and TRBJ2-3; D is ambiguous. Germline V CDR1 and CDR2: SGHDT, YYEEEE. This CDR3 contains 12 residues. Trimming shortened V by 2 bases and J by 3 bases, and 4 bases separated the two germline ends. The CDR3 sequence is CASSFITDTQYF. The DNA of the CDR3 is TGTGCCAGCAGCTTCATTACAGATACGCAGTATTTT.

This chain uses TRBV30 with TRBJ2-7; 11 bases line up with TRBD1. Looked up from germline, CDR1 is GTSNPN and CDR2 is SVGIG (reference sequence). The CDR3 spans 16 residues. The junction had 11 bases not matched to a gene; V was cut back by 4 bases and J by 3 bases. The CDR3 spells CAWNKGGTGGIYEQYF. In DNA form, the CDR3 reads TGTGCCTGGAACAAGGGCGGGACAGGGGGAATCTACGAGCAGTACTTC.

This chain connects TRBV25-1 to TRBJ1-1; D unclear. This CDR3 is built from 13 residues. The V end was cut by 7 bases, the J end by 1 base, with 10 bases between. Germline CDR1 MGHDK, CDR2 SYGVNS. CDR3 region: CASKGKRNTEAFF. CDR3 coding DNA: TGTGCCAGCAAAGGAAAGAGGAACACTGAAGCTTTCTTT.

This rearrangement joins TRBV6-5 to TRBJ1-5; D remains ambiguous. The CDR3 contains 13 residues. The germline V gene has CDR1 MNHEY and CDR2 SVGAGI. Trimming took 4 bases from V and 3 from J, leaving 7 bases between them. This CDR3 is CASSSQFNQPQHF. The CDR3 coding sequence is TGTGCCAGCAGTTCACAGTTCAATCAGCCCCAGCATTTT.

The gene calls are TRBV7-9 and TRBJ2-1, with D perhaps matching TRBD1 (6 bases). The CDR3 spans 15 residues. Germline values: CDR1 SEHNR, CDR2 FQNEAQ (reference sequence). V lost 1 base and J lost 7, with 14 bases in between. The CDR3, as DNA: TGTGCCAGCAGCTTAGACAGGGTCTCCCTGAATGAGCAGTTCTTC. Protein sequence: CASSLDRVSLNEQFF.

The CDR3: CASVSSGANVLTF. The CDR3 DNA sequence: TGTGCCAGCGTATCGTCTGGGGCCAACGTCCTGACTTTC. The J gene is TRBJ2-6, the V gene TRBV6-5, with D unclear. The V gene lost 8 bases and the J gene lost 1 base, with 6 bases spanning the gap. This CDR3 comprises 13 residues. Germline-derived CDR1 and CDR2 are MNHEY and SVGAGI.

The chain's CDR3 is CASSLAATGYNEQFF. In DNA, the CDR3 is TGTGCCAGCAGCCTAGCCGCGACCGGATACAATGAGCAGTTCTTC. V usage is TRBV7-3 and J usage is TRBJ2-1; tentatively, D is TRBD2 (5 bases). V dropped 5 bases and J dropped 4 bases, with 15 bases sitting between them. The CDR3 has 15 residues. Germline CDR1 reads SGHTA; CDR2 reads FQGTGA.

V and J are TRBV6-5 and TRBJ1-5; D is undetermined. Looked up from germline, CDR1 is MNHEY and CDR2 is SVGAGI. Trimming left V 0 bases short and J 5 bases short, with 5 bases between. The CDR3 spans 13 residues. This chain's CDR3 is CASSYSWDQPQHF. CDR3 nucleotide sequence: TGTGCCAGCAGTTACTCTTGGGATCAGCCCCAGCATTTT.

V and J are TRBV30 and TRBJ1-3, with D possibly matching TRBD1 (5 bases). V dropped 8 bases and J dropped 1 base, with 12 bases sitting between them. This CDR3 has 13 amino acids. Germline-derived CDR1 and CDR2 are GTSNPN and SVGIG (reference sequence). The DNA for the CDR3 is TGTGCCAGCGACCAGGGTTCTGGAAACACCATATATTTT. Encoded protein: CASDQGSGNTIYF.

The chain uses TRBV5-1 and TRBJ2-7; 7 bases fit TRBD2. The CDR3 totals 12 residues. Germline CDR1 SGHRS, CDR2 YFSETQ. The J segment lost 2 bases and the V segment lost 4 bases, leaving 0 bases of the junction unmatched. The CDR3 is CASSAGAYEQYF. The CDR3 region has the DNA TGCGCCAGCAGCGCGGGGGCCTACGAGCAGTACTTC.

This clone was counted a single time. This chain connects TRBV19 to TRBJ1-2; the D gene is possibly TRBD1 (5 bases). Germline V lookup: CDR1 LNHDA, CDR2 SQIVND (reference sequence). V lost 7 bases, J lost 4 bases, and 19 bases lay in between. The CDR3 covers 15 residues. CDR3 residues: CASNEGEVRGYGYTF. DNA of the CDR3: TGTGCCAGTAATGAAGGGGAGGTGCGCGGCTATGGCTACACCTTC.

The V gene is TRBV13, the J gene TRBJ2-7; 8 bases align to TRBD2. After removal of 5 bases from V and 5 bases from J, the junction contained 20 bases not matched to a gene. This CDR3 comprises 18 residues. Germline loops: CDR1 PRHDT, CDR2 FYEKMQ (reference sequence). The CDR3: CASSPGSHSRGVFDEQYF. CDR3 DNA sequence: TGTGCCAGCAGCCCGGGGTCCCACTCGCGGGGGGTTTTCGACGAGCAGTACTTC.

The chain recombines TRBV29-1 with TRBJ1-3; D may be TRBD1 (6 bases). The germline V and J ends were trimmed by 6 bases and 4 bases, with 13 bases remaining between them. There are 13 residues in the CDR3. Looked up from germline, CDR1 is SQVTM and CDR2 is ANQGSEA. CDR3 coding DNA: TGCAGCGTCCTGCAGGGGAACGGAAACACCATATATTTT. The encoded protein is CSVLQGNGNTIYF.

This clone was picked up one time. This chain links TRBV10-3 with TRBJ1-2, with a possible D match to TRBD1 (6 bases). Germline CDR1 and CDR2: ENHRY and SYGVKD. Trimming removed 7 bases from V and 4 bases from J, with 16 bases in between. The CDR3 consists of 14 residues. The DNA for the CDR3 is TGTGCCATCACCAAGACAGGAGATAGCTATGGCTACACCTTC. This translates into CAITKTGDSYGYTF.

J is TRBJ2-7 and V is TRBV5-1; D could derive from TRBD1 or TRBD2 (6 bases each). In germline, CDR1 is SGHRS, CDR2 YFSETQ. The CDR3 totals 16 residues. The V gene lost 0 bases and the J gene lost 2 bases, with 15 bases spanning the gap. The CDR3 region has the DNA TGCGCCAGCAGCTTGGCTGGGGGCGGCGGGGCCTACGAGCAGTACTTC. Translating gives CASSLAGGGGAYEQYF.

The chain is built from TRBV9 and TRBJ1-1; tentative D call: TRBD1 (6 bases). Germline V gives CDR1 SGDLS, CDR2 YYNGEE. This CDR3 region has 15 residues. V lost 4 bases to trimming and J lost 1 base, with 14 bases between them. For the CDR3, the DNA is TGTGCCAGCAGCCCTGAGGACAGCCGGAACACTGAAGCTTTCTTT. Its protein product is CASSPEDSRNTEAFF.

The rearrangement links TRBV6-5 to TRBJ1-2, with D unclear. The CDR3 is 13 residues long. The ends were cut back, 6 bases at V and 6 bases at J, with 14 bases in the middle. Looked up from germline, CDR1 is MNHEY and CDR2 is SVGAGI. In DNA, the CDR3 is TGTGCCAGCAGACCCGGGTCTCGGAATGGCTACACCTTC. It specifies CASRPGSRNGYTF.

This chain connects TRBV29-1 to TRBJ1-1; unclear D gene. This CDR3 has 17 residues. The V gene's germline CDR1 is SQVTM and CDR2 ANQGSEA. Between the trimmed V and J ends, which lost 4 bases and 5 bases, there was a span of 26 bases. CDR3 bases: TGCAGCGTTGGGTCGGCTTCACGTAGGGTCGGGTGGACTGAAGCTTTCTTT. It translates to CSVGSASRRVGWTEAFF.

The chain combines TRBV24-1 with TRBJ2-2; no reliable D call. Germline assignment: CDR1 KGHDR and CDR2 SFDVKD. The germline V and J ends were trimmed by 0 bases and 5 bases, with 12 bases remaining between them. The CDR3 is 16 amino acids. Here the CDR3 reads CATSDLALAGTGELFF. The CDR3 DNA reads as TGTGCCACCAGTGATTTGGCGTTAGCTGGAACCGGGGAGCTGTTTTTT.

The V gene is TRBV9, the J gene TRBJ2-1; D is uncertain. Per germline, CDR1 SGDLS and CDR2 YYNGEE. With 3 bases removed from V and 0 bases from J, the gap between germline ends came to 1 base. CDR3 length: 12 amino acids. The DNA for the CDR3 is TGTGCCAGCAGCGGCTCCTACAATGAGCAGTTCTTC. Translation: CASSGSYNEQFF.

V gene TRBV28 combines with J gene TRBJ1-5, with unresolved D. With 3 bases removed from V and 3 bases from J, the gap between germline ends came to 12 bases. Per germline, CDR1 MDHEN and CDR2 SYDVKM. The CDR3 spans 15 residues. The CDR3 DNA reads as TGTGCCAGCAGTTTCCCTCCTTCGAACAATCAGCCCCAGCATTTT. Its translation: CASSFPPSNNQPQHF.

The chain is built from TRBV11-3 and TRBJ2-3; D assignment may be TRBD1 or TRBD2 (5 bases each). Trimming stripped 9 bases from V and 1 base from J, with 8 bases between. Germline V gives CDR1 SGHNT, CDR2 YENEEA. CDR3 size: 12 residues. The CDR3 DNA is TGTGCCAGTCGGGGCCGCACAGATACGCAGTATTTT. Translated: CASRGRTDTQYF.

The chain is built from TRBV6-2 or TRBV6-3 and TRBJ2-7, with D possibly being TRBD2 (5 bases). CDR1 is MNHEY and CDR2 is SVGEGT in the germline V gene. This CDR3 spans 16 amino acids. Trimming removed 0 bases from V and 0 bases from J, with 12 bases in between. The CDR3 DNA reads TGTGCCAGCAGTTACTCGATGAATAGCGACTCCTACGAGCAGTACTTC. It specifies CASSYSMNSDSYEQYF.

V gene TRBV5-1 combines with J gene TRBJ2-1; 8 bases map to TRBD1. Trimming removed 4 bases from V and 4 bases from J; junction bases left unmatched: 10. The germline V gene has CDR1 SGHRS and CDR2 YFSETQ. This CDR3 comprises 16 residues. The CDR3 region is CASSGTGGSWYNEQFF. The CDR3 DNA reads as TGCGCCAGCAGCGGCACAGGGGGAAGCTGGTACAATGAGCAGTTCTTC.

The chain combines TRBV5-4 with TRBJ2-1; D not certain. This CDR3 has 13 amino acids. Germline V gene data show CDR1 as SGHNT and CDR2 as YYREEE (reference sequence). The V end lost 3 bases, the J end lost 5 bases, and 9 bases lay between the germline ends. CDR3 sequence reads: CASSWPVNNEQFF. CDR3 in DNA: TGTGCCAGCAGCTGGCCTGTGAACAATGAGCAGTTCTTC. The full variable domain, completed using reference TRBV5-4 and TRBJ2-1, is ETGVTQSPTHLIKTRGQQVTLRCSSQSGHNTVSWYQQALGQGPQFIFQYYREEENGRGNFPPRFSGLQFPNYSSELNVNALELDDSALYLCASSWPVNNEQFFGPGTRLTVL.